This is a list of T cell receptor beta chains from one sample in a study of blood T cell repertoires in COVID-19. The method was immunoSEQ multiplex PCR; TCRdb's version includes in-frame clones alone and lacks a portion of them. Found here are 100,000 to 150,000 clones, approximately 82% of them singletons; the top ten hold approximately 8.7%. Sequencing input: peripheral blood. These receptors were obtained from a man aged 40-55 years with active or convalescent COVID-19. Both conserved end residues are part of each CDR3. D genes are given only for firm matches. Part of the rows lack a size; the others show once, few, many or a class for expanded clones.

D: TRBD2; V: TRBV19; size: -; J: TRBJ2-3; DNA: TGTGCCAGTAGCCGCTGGGCTAGCGGGGGGGCCGGGGGCACAGATACGCAGTATTTT; CDR3: CASSRWASGGAGGTDTQYF
D: -; V: TRBV5-4; size: -; J: TRBJ2-2; DNA: TGTGCCAGCAGCTTACAAGGCGCGGGCACCGGGGAGCTGTTTTTT; CDR3: CASSLQGAGTGELFF
D: TRBD1; V: TRBV6-5; size: -; J: TRBJ1-1; DNA: TGTGCCGGAACAGGGGGCGGCGTGAACACTGAAGCTTTCTTT; CDR3: CAGTGGGVNTEAFF
D: TRBD1; V: TRBV5-4; size: -; J: TRBJ2-5; DNA: TGTGCCAGCAGCCGAAACAGGGGGCAAGAGACCCAGTACTTC; CDR3: CASSRNRGQETQYF
D: TRBD2; V: TRBV7-9; size: few; J: TRBJ2-5; DNA: TGTGCCAGCAGCGGCCACGGAGGGACTAGCGAACAAGAGACCCAGTACTTC; CDR3: CASSGHGGTSEQETQYF
D: TRBD1; V: TRBV18; size: few; J: TRBJ1-5; DNA: TGTGCCAGCTCACCGGACAGGGCGGGACAGCCCCAGCATTTT; CDR3: CASSPDRAGQPQHF
D: TRBD1; V: TRBV24-1; size: -; J: TRBJ2-3; DNA: TGTGCCACCAGTGAATCATACTTAACAGGGGTGGATACGCAGTATTTT; CDR3: CATSESYLTGVDTQYF
D: TRBD1; V: TRBV7-2; size: -; J: TRBJ1-2; DNA: TGTGCCAGCAGCTTAGCCCCGAGGACAGGGGACCATGGCTACACCTTC; CDR3: CASSLAPRTGDHGYTF
D: TRBD1; V: TRBV19; size: -; J: TRBJ2-4; DNA: TGTGCCAGTAGTATCGGCCTGGGACAGGGGGGGAGACTAGCCAAAAACATTCAGTACTTC; CDR3: CASSIGLGQGGRLAKNIQYF
D: TRBD1; V: TRBV6-5; size: -; J: TRBJ1-6; DNA: TGTGCCAGCAGTCCCTCGACAGGGTATAATTCACCCCTCCACTTT; CDR3: CASSPSTGYNSPLHF
D: TRBD1; V: TRBV19; size: -; J: TRBJ1-2; DNA: TGTGCCAGTAGTCCGGGGACAGGGATCAACTATGGCTACACCTTC; CDR3: CASSPGTGINYGYTF
D: TRBD1; V: TRBV3-1/TRBV3-2; size: -; J: TRBJ2-7; DNA: TGTGCCAGCAGCCAAGTGGCGGGACAGGGATATGCCTACGAGCAGTACTTC; CDR3: CASSQVAGQGYAYEQYF
D: TRBD1; V: TRBV11-3; size: -; J: TRBJ2-2; DNA: TGTGCCAGCAAATCCGGGACAGGGGCCCAAAGAGCGAACACCGGGGAGCTGTTTTTT; CDR3: CASKSGTGAQRANTGELFF
D: TRBD1; V: TRBV5-6; size: -; J: TRBJ1-6; DNA: TGTGCCAGCAGCTCTGACAGGGCAAATTCACCCCTCCACTTT; CDR3: CASSSDRANSPLHF
D: TRBD1; V: TRBV18; size: -; J: TRBJ1-4; DNA: TGTGCCAGCTCAGCAAACACAGGGGGCGCGGGAGATGAAAAACTGTTTTTT; CDR3: CASSANTGGAGDEKLFF
D: -; V: TRBV18; size: -; J: TRBJ2-3; DNA: TGTGCCAGCTCACCTTCCAGGCACTTGAGCACAGATACGCAGTATTTT; CDR3: CASSPSRHLSTDTQYF
D: TRBD1; V: TRBV27; size: once; J: TRBJ2-3; DNA: TGTGCCAGCAGTTCACTACGACAGGGGAGCACAGATACGCAGTATTTT; CDR3: CASSSLRQGSTDTQYF
D: TRBD2; V: TRBV13; size: -; J: TRBJ2-3; DNA: TGTGCCAGCAGCCGGATCATCCCTAGCGGGGTGTTTAGCACAGATACGCAGTATTTT; CDR3: CASSRIIPSGVFSTDTQYF
D: -; V: TRBV21-1; size: -; J: TRBJ1-5; DNA: TGTGCCAGCAGCAAAGCCCATTCAGGGGGCGGGAGCAATCAGCCCCAGCATTTT; CDR3: CASSKAHSGGGSNQPQHF
D: -; V: TRBV5-1; size: -; J: TRBJ2-7; DNA: TGCGCCAGCAGCTTACTAGGGGGACAAACGGGGGAGCAGTACTTC; CDR3: CASSLLGGQTGEQYF
D: -; V: TRBV5-5; size: -; J: TRBJ1-3; DNA: TGTGCCAGCAGCTCCATTTCTGGAAACACCATATATTTT; CDR3: CASSSISGNTIYF
D: TRBD1; V: TRBV30; size: -; J: TRBJ1-2; DNA: TGTGCCTGGAGTGGCTCGGGACAGGGTGTGGGCCACACCTTC; CDR3: CAWSGSGQGVGHTF